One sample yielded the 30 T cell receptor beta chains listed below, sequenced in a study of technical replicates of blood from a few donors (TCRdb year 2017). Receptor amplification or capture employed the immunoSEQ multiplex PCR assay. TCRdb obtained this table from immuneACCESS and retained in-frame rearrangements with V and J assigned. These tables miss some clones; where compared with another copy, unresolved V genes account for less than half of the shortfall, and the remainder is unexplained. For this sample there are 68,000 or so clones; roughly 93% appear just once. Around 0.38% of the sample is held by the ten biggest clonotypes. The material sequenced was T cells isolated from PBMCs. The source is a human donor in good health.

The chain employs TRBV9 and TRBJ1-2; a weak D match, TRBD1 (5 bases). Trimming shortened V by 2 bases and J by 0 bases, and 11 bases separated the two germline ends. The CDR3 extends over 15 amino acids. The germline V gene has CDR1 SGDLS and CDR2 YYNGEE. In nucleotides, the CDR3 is TGTGCCAGCAGCGTCGACAGCCGTACTAACTATGGCTACACCTTC. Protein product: CASSVDSRTNYGYTF.

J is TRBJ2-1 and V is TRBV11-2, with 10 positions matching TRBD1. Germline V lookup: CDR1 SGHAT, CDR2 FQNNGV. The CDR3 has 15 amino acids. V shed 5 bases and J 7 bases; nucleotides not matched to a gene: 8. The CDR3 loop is CASSPLGQGRNEQFF. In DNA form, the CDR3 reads TGTGCCAGCAGCCCCCTGGGACAGGGGAGAAATGAGCAGTTCTTC.

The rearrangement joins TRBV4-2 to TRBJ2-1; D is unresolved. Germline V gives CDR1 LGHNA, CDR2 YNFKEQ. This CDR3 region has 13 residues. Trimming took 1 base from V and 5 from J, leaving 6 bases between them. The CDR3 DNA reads TGTGCCAGCAGCCAAGTACTGAACAATGAGCAGTTCTTC. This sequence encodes CASSQVLNNEQFF.

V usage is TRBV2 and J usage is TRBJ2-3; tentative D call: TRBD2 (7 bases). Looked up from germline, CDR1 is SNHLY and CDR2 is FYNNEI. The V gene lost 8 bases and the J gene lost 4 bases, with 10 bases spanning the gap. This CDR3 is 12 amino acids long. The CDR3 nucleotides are TGTGCCAGCCGCGGGGGCGCAGATACGCAGTATTTT. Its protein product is CASRGGADTQYF.

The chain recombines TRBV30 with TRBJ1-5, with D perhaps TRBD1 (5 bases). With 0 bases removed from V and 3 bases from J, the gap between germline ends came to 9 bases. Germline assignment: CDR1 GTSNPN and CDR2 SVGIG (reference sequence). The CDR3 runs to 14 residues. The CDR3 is CAWSVVGANQPQHF. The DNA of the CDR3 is TGTGCCTGGAGTGTAGTAGGGGCCAATCAGCCCCAGCATTTT.

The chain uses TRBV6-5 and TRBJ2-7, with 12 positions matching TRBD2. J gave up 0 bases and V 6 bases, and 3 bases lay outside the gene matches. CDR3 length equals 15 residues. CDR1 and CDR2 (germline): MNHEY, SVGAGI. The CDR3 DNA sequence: TGTGCCAGCAGAGGACTAGCGGGATTCTCCTACGAGCAGTACTTC. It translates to CASRGLAGFSYEQYF.

Written as DNA, the CDR3 is TGCGCCAGCAGCTTAAAGGGGGTAGGGGCAGATACGCAGTATTTT. Translation gives CASSLKGVGADTQYF. The chain carries TRBV5-1 and TRBJ2-3; tentative D call: TRBD1 (6 bases). The CDR3 runs 15 residues. Trimming left V 2 bases short and J 4 bases short, with 14 bases between. Germline CDR1 and CDR2: SGHRS and YFSETQ.

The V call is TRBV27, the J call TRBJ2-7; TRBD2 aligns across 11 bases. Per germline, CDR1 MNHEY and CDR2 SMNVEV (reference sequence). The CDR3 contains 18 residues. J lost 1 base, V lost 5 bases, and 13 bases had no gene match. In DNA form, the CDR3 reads TGTGCCAGCAGTCCACTACTAGCGGGAGTGTTAAGATCCTACGAGCAGTACTTC. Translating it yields CASSPLLAGVLRSYEQYF.

The CDR3 sequence: CASSLSSGRREQFF. DNA for the CDR3: TGTGCCAGCAGTTTGTCTAGCGGGAGAAGGGAGCAGTTCTTC. The J gene is TRBJ2-1, the V gene TRBV6-1; 10 bases are a match to TRBD2. The trim removed 5 bases at V and 10 bases at J, leaving 8 bases unmatched. The CDR3 contains 14 residues. From germline, CDR1 is MNHNS and CDR2 SASEGT.

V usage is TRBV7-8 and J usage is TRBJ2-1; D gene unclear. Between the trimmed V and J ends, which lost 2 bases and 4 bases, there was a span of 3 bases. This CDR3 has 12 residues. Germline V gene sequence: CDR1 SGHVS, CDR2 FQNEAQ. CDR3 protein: CASSLRYNEQFF. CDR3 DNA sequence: TGTGCCAGCAGCTTACGTTACAATGAGCAGTTCTTC.

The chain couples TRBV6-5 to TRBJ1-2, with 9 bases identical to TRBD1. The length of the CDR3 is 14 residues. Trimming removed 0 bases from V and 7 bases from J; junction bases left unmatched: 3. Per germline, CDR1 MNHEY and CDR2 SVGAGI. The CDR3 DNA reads TGTGCCAGCAGTTACTCGAGACAGGGGGTTGGCTACACCTTC. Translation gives CASSYSRQGVGYTF.

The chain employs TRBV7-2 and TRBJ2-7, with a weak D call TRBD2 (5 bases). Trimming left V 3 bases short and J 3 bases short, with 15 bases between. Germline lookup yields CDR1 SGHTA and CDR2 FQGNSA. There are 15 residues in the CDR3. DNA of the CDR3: TGTGCCAGCAGCTTGGCGTCCGGGAATCTCTACGAGCAGTACTTC. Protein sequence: CASSLASGNLYEQYF. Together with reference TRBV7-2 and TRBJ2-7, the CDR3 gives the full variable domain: GAGVSQSPSNKVTEKGKDVELRCDPISGHTALYWYRQSLGQGLEFLIYFQGNSAPDKSGLPSDRFSAERTGGSVSTLTIQRTQQEDSAVYLCASSLASGNLYEQYFGPGTRLTVT.

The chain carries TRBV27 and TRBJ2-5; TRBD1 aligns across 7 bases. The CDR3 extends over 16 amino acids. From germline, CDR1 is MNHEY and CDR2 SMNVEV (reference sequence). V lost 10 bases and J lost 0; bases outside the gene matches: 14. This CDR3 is CATIGWTGEYQETQYF. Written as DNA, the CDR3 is TGTGCCACCATTGGTTGGACAGGCGAGTACCAAGAGACCCAGTACTTC.

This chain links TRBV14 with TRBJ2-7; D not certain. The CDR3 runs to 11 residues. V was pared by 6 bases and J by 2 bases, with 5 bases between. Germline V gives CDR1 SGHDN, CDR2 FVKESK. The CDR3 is CASSSTYEQYF. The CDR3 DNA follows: TGTGCCAGCAGTTCCACCTACGAGCAGTACTTC.

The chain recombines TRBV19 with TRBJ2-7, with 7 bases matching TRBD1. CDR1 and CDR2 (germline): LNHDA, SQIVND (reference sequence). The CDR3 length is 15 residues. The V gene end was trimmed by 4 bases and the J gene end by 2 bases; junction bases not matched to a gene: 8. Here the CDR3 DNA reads TGTGCCAGTAGTACCCGCGGTCAGGGGGCCTACGAGCAGTACTTC. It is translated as CASSTRGQGAYEQYF.

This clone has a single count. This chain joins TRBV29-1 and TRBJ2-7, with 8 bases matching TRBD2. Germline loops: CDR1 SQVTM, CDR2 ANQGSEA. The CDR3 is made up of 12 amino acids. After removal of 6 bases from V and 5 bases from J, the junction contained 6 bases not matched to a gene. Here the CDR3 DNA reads TGCAGCGTGGCTGTAGCGGGAAACGAGCAGTACTTC. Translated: CSVAVAGNEQYF.

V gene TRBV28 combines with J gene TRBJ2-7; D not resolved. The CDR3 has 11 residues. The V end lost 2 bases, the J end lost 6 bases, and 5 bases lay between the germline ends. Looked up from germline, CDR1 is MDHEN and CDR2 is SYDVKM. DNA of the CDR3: TGTGCCAGCAGTTTACTCCTCGAGCAGTACTTC. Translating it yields CASSLLLEQYF.

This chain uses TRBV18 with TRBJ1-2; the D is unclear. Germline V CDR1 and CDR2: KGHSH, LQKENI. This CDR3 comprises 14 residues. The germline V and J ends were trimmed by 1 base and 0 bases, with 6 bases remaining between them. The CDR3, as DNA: TGTGCCAGCTCACCACAAACTACTAACTATGGCTACACCTTC. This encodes CASSPQTTNYGYTF.

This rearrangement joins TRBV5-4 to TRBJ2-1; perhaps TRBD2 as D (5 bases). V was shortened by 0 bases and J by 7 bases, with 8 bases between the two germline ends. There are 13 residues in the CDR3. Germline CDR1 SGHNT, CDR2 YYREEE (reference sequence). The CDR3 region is CASSLAPGNEQFF. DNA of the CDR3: TGTGCCAGCAGCTTGGCCCCGGGGAATGAGCAGTTCTTC.

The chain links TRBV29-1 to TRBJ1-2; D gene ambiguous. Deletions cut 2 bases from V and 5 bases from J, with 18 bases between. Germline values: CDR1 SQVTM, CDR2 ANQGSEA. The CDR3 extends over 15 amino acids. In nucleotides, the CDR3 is TGCAGCGTTGAAAAGGGAGAGGGTACTTTTTATGGCTACACCTTC. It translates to CSVEKGEGTFYGYTF. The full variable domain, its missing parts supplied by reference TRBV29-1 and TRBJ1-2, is SAVISQKPSRDICQRGTSLTIQCQVDSQVTMMFWYRQQPGQSLTLIATANQGSEATYESGFVIDKFPISRPNLTFSTLTVSNMSPEDSSIYLCSVEKGEGTFYGYTFGSGTRLTVV.

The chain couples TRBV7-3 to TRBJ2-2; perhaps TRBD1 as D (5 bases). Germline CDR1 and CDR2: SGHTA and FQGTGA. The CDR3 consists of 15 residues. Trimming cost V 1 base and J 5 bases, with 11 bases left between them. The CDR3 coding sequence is TGTGCCAGCAGCTTAAGGCAGGGTGGGACCGGGGAGCTGTTTTTT. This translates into CASSLRQGGTGELFF.

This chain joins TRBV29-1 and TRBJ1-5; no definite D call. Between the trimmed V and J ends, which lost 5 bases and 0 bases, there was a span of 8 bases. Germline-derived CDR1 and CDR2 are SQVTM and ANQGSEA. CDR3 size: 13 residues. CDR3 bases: TGCAGCGTTTCGGAGGATAGCAATCAGCCCCAGCATTTT. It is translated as CSVSEDSNQPQHF.

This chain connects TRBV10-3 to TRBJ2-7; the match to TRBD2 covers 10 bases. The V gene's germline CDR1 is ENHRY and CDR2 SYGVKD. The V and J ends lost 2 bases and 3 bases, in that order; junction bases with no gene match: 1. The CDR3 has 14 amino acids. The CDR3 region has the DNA TGTGCCATCAGTGAGGCTAGCGGGAGCTACGAGCAGTACTTC. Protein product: CAISEASGSYEQYF.

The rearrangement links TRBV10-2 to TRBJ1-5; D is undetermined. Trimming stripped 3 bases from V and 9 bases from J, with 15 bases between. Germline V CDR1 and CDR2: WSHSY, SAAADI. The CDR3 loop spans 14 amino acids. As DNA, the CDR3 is TGCGCCAGCAGTGACCGACTGATTATAGGGCCCCAGCATTTT. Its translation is CASSDRLIIGPQHF.

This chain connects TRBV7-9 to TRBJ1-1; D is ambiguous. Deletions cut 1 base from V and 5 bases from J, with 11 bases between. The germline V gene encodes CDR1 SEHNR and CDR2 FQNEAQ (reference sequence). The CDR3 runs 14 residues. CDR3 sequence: CASSLVATRTEAFF. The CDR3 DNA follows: TGTGCCAGCAGCTTAGTGGCCACGAGGACTGAAGCTTTCTTT. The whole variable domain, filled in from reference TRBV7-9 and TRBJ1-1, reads DTGVSQNPRHKITKRGQNVTFRCDPISEHNRLYWYRQTLGQGPEFLTYFQNEAQLEKSRLLSDRFSAERPKGSFSTLEIQRTEQGDSAMYLCASSLVATRTEAFFGQGTRLTVV.

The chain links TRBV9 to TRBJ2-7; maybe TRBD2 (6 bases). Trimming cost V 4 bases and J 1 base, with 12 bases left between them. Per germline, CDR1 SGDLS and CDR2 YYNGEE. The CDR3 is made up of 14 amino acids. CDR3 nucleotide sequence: TGTGCCAGCAGCCCCCTACTAGCTTCCTACGAGCAGTACTTC. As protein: CASSPLLASYEQYF.

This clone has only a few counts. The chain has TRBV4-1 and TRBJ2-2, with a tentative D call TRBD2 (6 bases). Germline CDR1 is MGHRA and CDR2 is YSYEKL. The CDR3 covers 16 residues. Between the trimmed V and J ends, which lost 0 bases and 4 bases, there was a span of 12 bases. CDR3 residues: CASSQEGSGVTGELFF. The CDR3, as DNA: TGCGCCAGCAGCCAAGAAGGGTCGGGGGTCACCGGGGAGCTGTTTTTT.

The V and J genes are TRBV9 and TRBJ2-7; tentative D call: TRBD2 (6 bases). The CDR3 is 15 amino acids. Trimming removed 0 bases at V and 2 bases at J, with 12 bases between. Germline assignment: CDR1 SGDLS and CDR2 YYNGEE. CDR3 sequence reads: CASSVAGVPPYEQYF. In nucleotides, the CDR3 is TGTGCCAGCAGCGTAGCGGGAGTCCCTCCCTACGAGCAGTACTTC.

The CDR3 DNA sequence: TGTGCCAGCAGTTCCCGCTCAGGAGCGGGAGACCTCTCCTACGAGCAGTACTTC. Its translation is CASSSRSGAGDLSYEQYF. The chain combines TRBV11-3 with TRBJ2-7; TRBD2 matches 8 bases. V trimming: 6 bases; J trimming: 0 bases; junction bases outside the gene matches: 16. CDR1 SGHNT and CDR2 YENEEA come from the germline V gene. The CDR3 consists of 18 residues.

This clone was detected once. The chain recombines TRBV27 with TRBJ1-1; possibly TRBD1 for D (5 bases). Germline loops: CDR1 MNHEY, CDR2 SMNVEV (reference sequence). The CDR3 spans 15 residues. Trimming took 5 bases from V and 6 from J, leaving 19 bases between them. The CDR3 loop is CASSPGFPLGSEAFF. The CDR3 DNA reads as TGTGCCAGCAGTCCAGGGTTCCCCCTTGGGTCTGAAGCTTTCTTT.